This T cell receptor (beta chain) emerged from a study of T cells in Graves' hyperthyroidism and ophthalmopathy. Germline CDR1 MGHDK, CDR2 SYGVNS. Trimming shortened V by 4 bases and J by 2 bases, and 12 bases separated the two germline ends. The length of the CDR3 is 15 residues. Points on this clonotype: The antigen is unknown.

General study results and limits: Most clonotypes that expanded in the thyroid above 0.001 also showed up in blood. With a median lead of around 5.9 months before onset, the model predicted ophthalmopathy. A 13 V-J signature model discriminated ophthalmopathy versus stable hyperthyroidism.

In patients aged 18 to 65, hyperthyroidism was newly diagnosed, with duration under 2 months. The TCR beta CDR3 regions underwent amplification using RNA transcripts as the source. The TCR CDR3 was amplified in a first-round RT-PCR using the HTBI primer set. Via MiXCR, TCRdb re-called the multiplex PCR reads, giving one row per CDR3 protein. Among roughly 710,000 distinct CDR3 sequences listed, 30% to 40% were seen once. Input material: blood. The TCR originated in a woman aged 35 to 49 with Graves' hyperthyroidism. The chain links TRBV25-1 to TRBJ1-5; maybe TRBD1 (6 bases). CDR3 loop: CASSVPGAGNQPQHF. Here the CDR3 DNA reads TGTGCCAGCAGTGTGCCGGGGGCAGGCAATCAGCCCCAGCATTTT.